This T cell receptor (beta chain) derives from a study of blood T cell repertoires in COVID-19. Study information: T cells, B-cell-depleted T cells, or PBMCs provided the cDNA or gDNA that served as material.

In the authors' methods: Estimates of nucleated cell counts were drawn from the amplification of reference gene primers. The assay was immunoSEQ multiplex PCR, and TCRdb's table has in-frame clones only and misses some. V and J calls and clone size come straight from that table; D and trimming were deduced from the DNA. The sample has roughly 140,000 clones, roughly 80% seen once. Germline values: CDR1 SGHTA, CDR2 FQGNSA. The CDR3 extends over 14 amino acids. Trimming stripped 2 bases from V and 5 bases from J, with 12 bases between. The chain has TRBV7-2 and TRBJ1-1, with D unclear. This receptor was taken from a man in his 60s with acute or convalescent COVID-19. Specimen: peripheral blood. The CDR3 sequence is CASSLRGPTTEAFF. CDR3 nucleotides: TGTGCCAGCAGCTTACGAGGCCCAACAACTGAAGCTTTCTTT.